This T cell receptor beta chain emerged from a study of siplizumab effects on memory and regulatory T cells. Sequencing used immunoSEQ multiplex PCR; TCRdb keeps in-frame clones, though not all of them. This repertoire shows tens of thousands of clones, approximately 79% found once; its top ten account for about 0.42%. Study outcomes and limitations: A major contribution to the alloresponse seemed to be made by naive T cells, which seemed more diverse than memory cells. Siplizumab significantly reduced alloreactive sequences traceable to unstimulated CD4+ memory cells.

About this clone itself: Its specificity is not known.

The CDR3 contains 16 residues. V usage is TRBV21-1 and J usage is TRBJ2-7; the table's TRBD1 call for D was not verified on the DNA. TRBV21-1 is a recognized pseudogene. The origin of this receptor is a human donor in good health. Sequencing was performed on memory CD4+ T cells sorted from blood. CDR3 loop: CASSKDTRTPFYEQYF. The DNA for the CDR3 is TGTGCCAGCAGCAAAGATACCCGGACACCATTTTACGAGCAGTACTTC.